This TCR beta chain was identified in a study of blood T cells in healthy people across ages. This clonotype was picked up many times. The CDR3 is 18 amino acids. Primed by a sample-barcoded 5' primer and a J-beta primer mix, a second PCR proceeded for about 6 to 12 cycles. MiXCR was run by TCRdb on the 5' RACE reads, yielding one entry per CDR3 protein. This repertoire shows 710,000 or so distinct CDR3 sequences, 32% found once; its top ten account for roughly 15%. The sequenced material came from blood. This clonotype was obtained from a woman aged 80 or over in good health. V gene TRBV21-1 combines with J gene TRBJ1-4; the table's TRBD1 call for D was not verified on the DNA. TRBV21-1 is listed as a pseudogene. CDR3 nucleotides: TGTGCCAGCAGTAACCCGTGGGACGGGCATGCAACTAATGAAAAACTGTTTTTT. Amino acids: CASSNPWDGHATNEKLFF.